A selection of T cell receptor beta chains follows, all from one sample in a study of CD8+CD57+ T cells in acquired aplastic anemia. Using its own MiXCR run on the reads, TCRdb lists one record per CDR3 protein. The sample contains 200,000 or so distinct CDR3 sequences, around half of which appear only once. Sequences were obtained from sorted CD4+, CD8+, or CD8+CD57+ T cells (not recorded which) from PBMCs. All receptors come from a human donor with aplastic anemia. CDR3s include the opening cysteine and the closing phenylalanine or tryptophan. The D gene is left open where the match is weak. Not all rows give a size; the values are once, few, many and, for expanded clones, a class.

CDR3aa: CASSLGRTVSPGYTF
CDR3nt: TGTGCCAGCAGCTTAGGACGGACCGTCTCGCCTGGCTACACCTTC
d_gene: -
v_gene: TRBV7-2
abundance: -
j_gene: TRBJ1-2

CDR3aa: CAAEQGLKLFF
CDR3nt: TGTGCCGCGGAACAGGGACTAAAACTGTTTTTT
d_gene: -
v_gene: TRBV6-1
abundance: many
j_gene: TRBJ1-4

CDR3aa: CASSLGIYTDTQYF
CDR3nt: TGCGCCAGCAGCTTGGGAATATACACAGATACGCAGTATTTT
d_gene: -
v_gene: TRBV5-1
abundance: -
j_gene: TRBJ2-3

CDR3aa: CASSPLGGLRTGTVTEAFF
CDR3nt: TGTGCCAGCAGTCCTTTAGGGGGGTTAAGGACAGGGACTGTTACTGAAGCTTTCTTT
d_gene: TRBD1
v_gene: TRBV11-2
abundance: -
j_gene: TRBJ1-1

CDR3aa: CSARSGTDNQPQHF
CDR3nt: TGCAGTGCTAGATCGGGGACAGATAATCAGCCCCAGCATTTT
d_gene: TRBD1
v_gene: TRBV20-1
abundance: few
j_gene: TRBJ1-5

CDR3aa: CASSRGTGRNSPLHF
CDR3nt: TGTGCCAGCAGCCGAGGGACAGGGAGAAATTCACCCCTCCACTTT
d_gene: TRBD1
v_gene: TRBV12-3/TRBV12-4
abundance: many
j_gene: TRBJ1-6

CDR3aa: CASSRGASSKETQYF
CDR3nt: TGTGCCAGCAGCCGGGGCGCCTCGTCAAAAGAGACCCAGTACTTC
d_gene: -
v_gene: TRBV11-3
abundance: many
j_gene: TRBJ2-5

CDR3aa: CASSMTGNTEAFF
CDR3nt: TGTGCCAGCAGCATGACAGGGAACACTGAAGCTTTCTTT
d_gene: -
v_gene: TRBV7-8
abundance: -
j_gene: TRBJ1-1

CDR3aa: CASSFRGGTGELFF
CDR3nt: TGTGCCAGCAGTTTCAGGGGAGGAACCGGGGAGCTGTTTTTT
d_gene: -
v_gene: TRBV27
abundance: few
j_gene: TRBJ2-2

CDR3aa: CASKRGQETQYF
CDR3nt: TGTGCCAGCAAGCGGGGCCAAGAGACCCAGTACTTC
d_gene: TRBD2
v_gene: TRBV7-2
abundance: -
j_gene: TRBJ2-5

CDR3aa: CSPLIEQFF
CDR3nt: TGCAGTCCTCTGATTGAGCAGTTCTTC
d_gene: -
v_gene: TRBV20-1
abundance: -
j_gene: TRBJ2-1

CDR3aa: CASSSRRSTLYEQYF
CDR3nt: TGTGCCAGCAGCTCCCGAAGGTCGACTCTCTACGAGCAGTACTTC
d_gene: -
v_gene: TRBV2
abundance: many
j_gene: TRBJ2-7

CDR3aa: CSARDDTWAAEYF
CDR3nt: TGCAGTGCTAGAGATGACACATGGGCGGCGGAATATTTT
d_gene: -
v_gene: TRBV20-1
abundance: many
j_gene: TRBJ1-3

CDR3aa: CAISESFRDSTNSPLHF
CDR3nt: TGTGCCATCAGTGAGTCTTTTAGGGACAGCACGAATTCACCCCTCCACTTT
d_gene: TRBD1
v_gene: TRBV10-3
abundance: -
j_gene: TRBJ1-6

CDR3aa: CASRSPFALRDEQFF
CDR3nt: TGCGCCAGCAGGTCCCCCTTTGCACTTAGGGATGAGCAGTTCTTC
d_gene: -
v_gene: TRBV10-2
abundance: few
j_gene: TRBJ2-1

CDR3aa: CASSRDRDTEAFF
CDR3nt: TGTGCCAGCAGCCGAGACAGGGACACTGAAGCTTTCTTT
d_gene: TRBD1
v_gene: TRBV7-6
abundance: many
j_gene: TRBJ1-1

CDR3aa: CSVYGQLGRTNYGYTF
CDR3nt: TGCAGCGTGTACGGACAGTTAGGGCGAACTAACTATGGCTACACCTTC
d_gene: -
v_gene: TRBV29-1
abundance: -
j_gene: TRBJ1-2

CDR3aa: CASSMTGRDQPQHF
CDR3nt: TGTGCCAGTAGTATGACTGGGCGAGACCAGCCCCAGCATTTT
d_gene: -
v_gene: TRBV19
abundance: -
j_gene: TRBJ1-5

CDR3aa: CASSLGAGGYSEAFF
CDR3nt: TGTGCCAGCAGCCTGGGGGCAGGGGGGTATTCTGAAGCTTTCTTT
d_gene: TRBD1
v_gene: TRBV12-3/TRBV12-4
abundance: many
j_gene: TRBJ1-1

CDR3aa: CASSRNGDPSTDTQYF
CDR3nt: TGCGCCAGCAGCCGAAATGGGGATCCTAGCACAGATACGCAGTATTTT
d_gene: -
v_gene: TRBV5-1
abundance: many
j_gene: TRBJ2-3

CDR3aa: CASSSQGLQETQYF
CDR3nt: TGTGCCAGCAGCTCCCAGGGTTTGCAAGAGACCCAGTACTTC
d_gene: -
v_gene: TRBV7-8
abundance: once
j_gene: TRBJ2-5

CDR3aa: CASKGGVGELFF
CDR3nt: TGTGCCAGCAAGGGGGGAGTGGGGGAGCTGTTTTTT
d_gene: -
v_gene: TRBV2
abundance: once
j_gene: TRBJ2-2

CDR3aa: CAWSVRDSSRNQPQHF
CDR3nt: TGTGCCTGGAGTGTACGGGACAGTAGTCGCAATCAGCCCCAGCATTTT
d_gene: TRBD1
v_gene: TRBV30
abundance: -
j_gene: TRBJ1-5

CDR3aa: CATLGGQLVVSGRVEAFF
CDR3nt: TGTGCCACTCTAGGTGGGCAGCTTGTGGTGTCTGGTCGGGTTGAAGCTTTCTTT
d_gene: -
v_gene: TRBV9
abundance: -
j_gene: TRBJ1-1

CDR3aa: CAGGGKANTGELFF
CDR3nt: TGTGCCGGCGGAGGGAAGGCGAACACCGGGGAGCTGTTTTTT
d_gene: -
v_gene: TRBV12-3/TRBV12-4
abundance: many
j_gene: TRBJ2-2

CDR3aa: CSASDRADTQYF
CDR3nt: TGCAGCGCCTCGGACAGGGCGGATACGCAGTATTTT
d_gene: TRBD1
v_gene: TRBV29-1
abundance: once
j_gene: TRBJ2-3

CDR3aa: CASSLSGAGTDTQYF
CDR3nt: TGTGCCAGCAGCTTAAGCGGGGCGGGCACAGATACGCAGTATTTT
d_gene: TRBD2
v_gene: TRBV7-9
abundance: many
j_gene: TRBJ2-3

CDR3aa: CASLGQGWSPLHF
CDR3nt: TGTGCCAGCTTGGGGCAGGGTTGGTCACCCCTCCACTTT
d_gene: -
v_gene: TRBV2
abundance: few
j_gene: TRBJ1-6

CDR3aa: CASSHEGVYEQYF
CDR3nt: TGTGCCAGCAGTCACGAAGGGGTTTACGAGCAGTACTTC
d_gene: -
v_gene: TRBV25-1
abundance: -
j_gene: TRBJ2-7

CDR3aa: CASSFAAGTGEQYF
CDR3nt: TGTGCCAGCAGCTTTGCTGCGGGGACCGGCGAGCAGTACTTC
d_gene: -
v_gene: TRBV5-4
abundance: -
j_gene: TRBJ2-7

CDR3aa: CASSPLSIPQDEQYF
CDR3nt: TGTGCCAGCAGCCCTCTGAGTATCCCCCAGGACGAGCAGTACTTC
d_gene: -
v_gene: TRBV7-9
abundance: -
j_gene: TRBJ2-7

CDR3aa: CASSLAGLHEQYF
CDR3nt: TGTGCCTCCTCCCTGGCAGGGCTGCACGAGCAGTACTTC
d_gene: -
v_gene: TRBV24-1
abundance: -
j_gene: TRBJ2-7

CDR3aa: CASSPRREIRDTQYF
CDR3nt: TGTGCCAGCAGCCCCCGGCGGGAGATCCGGGATACGCAGTATTTT
d_gene: TRBD2
v_gene: TRBV11-1
abundance: many
j_gene: TRBJ2-3

CDR3aa: CARKGQGLYGYTF
CDR3nt: TGTGCCAGGAAGGGACAGGGGCTCTATGGCTACACCTTC
d_gene: TRBD1
v_gene: TRBV2
abundance: many
j_gene: TRBJ1-2

CDR3aa: CASSLGRNQPQHF
CDR3nt: TGTGCCAGCAGTTTGGGACGGAATCAGCCCCAGCATTTT
d_gene: -
v_gene: TRBV12-3/TRBV12-4
abundance: many
j_gene: TRBJ1-5

CDR3aa: CSAQREWLETQYF
CDR3nt: TGCAGTGCTCAGCGGGAGTGGCTTGAGACCCAGTACTTC
d_gene: TRBD2
v_gene: TRBV20-1
abundance: many
j_gene: TRBJ2-5